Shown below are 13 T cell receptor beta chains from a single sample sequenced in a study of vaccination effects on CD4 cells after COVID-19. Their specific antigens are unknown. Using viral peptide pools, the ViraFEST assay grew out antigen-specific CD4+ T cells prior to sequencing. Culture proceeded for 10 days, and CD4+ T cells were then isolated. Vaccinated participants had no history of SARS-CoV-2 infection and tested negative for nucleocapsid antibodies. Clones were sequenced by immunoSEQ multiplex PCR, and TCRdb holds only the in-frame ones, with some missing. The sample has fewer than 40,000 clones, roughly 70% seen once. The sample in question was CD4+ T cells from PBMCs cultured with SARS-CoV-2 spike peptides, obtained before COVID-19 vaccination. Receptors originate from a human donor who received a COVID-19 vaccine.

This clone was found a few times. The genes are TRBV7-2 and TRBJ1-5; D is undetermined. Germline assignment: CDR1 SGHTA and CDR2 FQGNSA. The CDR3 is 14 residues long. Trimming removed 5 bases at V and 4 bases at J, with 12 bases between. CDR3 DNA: TGTGCCAGCAGCCTCTTAACCACGAATCAGCCCCAGCATTTT. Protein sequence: CASSLLTTNQPQHF.

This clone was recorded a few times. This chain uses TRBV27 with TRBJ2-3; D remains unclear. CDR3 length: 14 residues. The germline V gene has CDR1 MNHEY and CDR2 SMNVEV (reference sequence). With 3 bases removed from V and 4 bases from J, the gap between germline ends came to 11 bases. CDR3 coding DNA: TGTGCCAGCAGTTTCGGCAGACCCCCAGATACGCAGTATTTT. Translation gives CASSFGRPPDTQYF.

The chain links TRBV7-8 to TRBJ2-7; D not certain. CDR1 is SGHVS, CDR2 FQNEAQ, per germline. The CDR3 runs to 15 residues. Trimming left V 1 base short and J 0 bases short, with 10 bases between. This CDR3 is CASSLDGRSSYEQYF. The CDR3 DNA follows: TGTGCCAGCAGCTTAGATGGCAGGAGCTCCTACGAGCAGTACTTC. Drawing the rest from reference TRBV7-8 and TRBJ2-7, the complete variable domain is GAGVSQSPRYKVAKRGQDVALRCDPISGHVSLFWYQQALGQGPEFLTYFQNEAQLDKSGLPSDRFFAERPEGSVSTLKIQRTQQEDSAVYLCASSLDGRSSYEQYFGPGTRLTVT.

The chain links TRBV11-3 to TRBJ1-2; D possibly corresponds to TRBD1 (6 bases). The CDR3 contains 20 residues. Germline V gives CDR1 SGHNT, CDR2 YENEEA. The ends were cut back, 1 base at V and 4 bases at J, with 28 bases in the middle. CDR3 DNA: TGTGCCAGCAGCTTAGTTAGGGGGGGAGCGACAGGACACCTCTTCTATGGCTACACCTTC. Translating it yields CASSLVRGGATGHLFYGYTF. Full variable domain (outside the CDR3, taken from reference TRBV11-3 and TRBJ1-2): EAGVVQSPRYKIIEKKQPVAFWCNPISGHNTLYWYLQNLGQGPELLIRYENEEAVDDSQLPKDRFSAERLKGVDSTLKIQPAELGDSAVYLCASSLVRGGATGHLFYGYTFGSGTRLTVV.

The CDR3 bases are TGTGCCAGCAGTGCGGCCATCACCTCCTACAATGAGCAGTTCTTC. It is translated as CASSAAITSYNEQFF. The chain links TRBV2 to TRBJ2-1; D call uncertain. Germline CDR1 SNHLY, CDR2 FYNNEI. CDR3 size: 15 residues. Trimming shortened V by 4 bases and J by 0 bases, and 10 bases separated the two germline ends.

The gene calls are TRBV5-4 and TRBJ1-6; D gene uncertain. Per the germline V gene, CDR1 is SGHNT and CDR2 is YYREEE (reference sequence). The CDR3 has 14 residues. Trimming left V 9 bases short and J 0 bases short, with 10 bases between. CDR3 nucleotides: TGTGCCACTCGTGAGGCCTCCTATAATTCACCCCTCCACTTT. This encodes CATREASYNSPLHF.

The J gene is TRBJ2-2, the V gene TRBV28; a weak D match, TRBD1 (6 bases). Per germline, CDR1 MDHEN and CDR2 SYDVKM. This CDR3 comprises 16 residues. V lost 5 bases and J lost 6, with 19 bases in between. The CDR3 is CASSIPTGIGPGELFF. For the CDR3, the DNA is TGTGCCAGCAGTATACCGACAGGTATTGGACCCGGGGAGCTGTTTTTT.

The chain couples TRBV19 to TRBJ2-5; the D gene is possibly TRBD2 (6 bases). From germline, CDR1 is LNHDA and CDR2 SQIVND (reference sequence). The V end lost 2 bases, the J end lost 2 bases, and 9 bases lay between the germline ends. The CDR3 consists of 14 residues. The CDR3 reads CASSIWAGQETQYF. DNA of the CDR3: TGTGCCAGTAGTATATGGGCGGGGCAAGAGACCCAGTACTTC.

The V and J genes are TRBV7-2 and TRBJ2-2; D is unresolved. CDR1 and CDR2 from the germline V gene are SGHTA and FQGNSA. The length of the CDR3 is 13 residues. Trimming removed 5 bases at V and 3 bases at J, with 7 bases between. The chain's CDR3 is CASSNGYTGELFF. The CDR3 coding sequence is TGTGCCAGCAGCAACGGGTACACCGGGGAGCTGTTTTTT. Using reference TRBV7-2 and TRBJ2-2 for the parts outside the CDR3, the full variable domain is GAGVSQSPSNKVTEKGKDVELRCDPISGHTALYWYRQSLGQGLEFLIYFQGNSAPDKSGLPSDRFSAERTGGSVSTLTIQRTQQEDSAVYLCASSNGYTGELFFGEGSRLTVL.

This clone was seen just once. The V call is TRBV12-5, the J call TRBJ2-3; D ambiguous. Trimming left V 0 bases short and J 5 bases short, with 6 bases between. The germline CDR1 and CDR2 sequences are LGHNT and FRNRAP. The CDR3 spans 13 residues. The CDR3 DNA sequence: TGTGCTAGTGGTTTGGTACATCAAGATACGCAGTATTTT. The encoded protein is CASGLVHQDTQYF.

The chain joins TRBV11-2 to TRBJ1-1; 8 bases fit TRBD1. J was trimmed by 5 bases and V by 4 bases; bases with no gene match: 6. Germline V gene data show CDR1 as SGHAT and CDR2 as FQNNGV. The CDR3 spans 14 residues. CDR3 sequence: CASSWTGMSTEAFF. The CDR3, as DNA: TGTGCCAGCAGCTGGACAGGGATGAGTACTGAAGCTTTCTTT.

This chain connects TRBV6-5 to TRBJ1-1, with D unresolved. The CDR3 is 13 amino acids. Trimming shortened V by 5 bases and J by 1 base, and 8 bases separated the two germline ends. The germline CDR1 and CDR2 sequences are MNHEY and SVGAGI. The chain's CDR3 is CASSLAGNTEAFF. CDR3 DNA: TGTGCCAGCAGTCTCGCGGGGAACACTGAAGCTTTCTTT.

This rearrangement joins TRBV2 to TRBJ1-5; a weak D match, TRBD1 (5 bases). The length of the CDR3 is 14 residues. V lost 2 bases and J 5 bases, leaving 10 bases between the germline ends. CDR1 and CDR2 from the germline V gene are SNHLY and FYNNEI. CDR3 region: CASSEILGDQPQHF. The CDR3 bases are TGTGCCAGCAGTGAAATCTTGGGGGATCAGCCCCAGCATTTT.